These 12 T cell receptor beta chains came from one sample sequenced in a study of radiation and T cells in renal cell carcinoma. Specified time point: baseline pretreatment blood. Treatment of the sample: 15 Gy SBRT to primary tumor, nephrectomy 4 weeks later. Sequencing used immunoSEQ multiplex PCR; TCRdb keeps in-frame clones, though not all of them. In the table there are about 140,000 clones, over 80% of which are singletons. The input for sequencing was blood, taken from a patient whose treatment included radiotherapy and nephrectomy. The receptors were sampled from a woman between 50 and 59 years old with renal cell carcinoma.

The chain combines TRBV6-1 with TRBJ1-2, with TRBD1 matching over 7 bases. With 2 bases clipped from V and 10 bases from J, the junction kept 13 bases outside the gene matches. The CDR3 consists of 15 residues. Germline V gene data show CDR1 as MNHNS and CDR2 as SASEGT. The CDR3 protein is CASSETLGRGEIYTF. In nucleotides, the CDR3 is TGTGCCAGCAGTGAAACACTCGGCAGGGGGGAAATCTACACCTTC.

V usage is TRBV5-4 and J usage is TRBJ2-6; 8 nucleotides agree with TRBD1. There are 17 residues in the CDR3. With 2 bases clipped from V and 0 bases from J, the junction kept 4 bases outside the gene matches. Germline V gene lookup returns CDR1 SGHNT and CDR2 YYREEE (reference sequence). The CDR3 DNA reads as TGTGCCAGCAGCTTAAAGGACAGGGCCTCTGGGGCCAACGTCCTGACTTTC. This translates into CASSLKDRASGANVLTF.

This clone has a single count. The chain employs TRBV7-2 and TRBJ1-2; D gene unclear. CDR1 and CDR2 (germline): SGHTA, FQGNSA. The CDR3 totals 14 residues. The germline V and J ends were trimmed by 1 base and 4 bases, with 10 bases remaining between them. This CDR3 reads CASSLDGNSYGYTF. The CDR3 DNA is TGTGCCAGCAGCTTAGATGGCAACTCCTATGGCTACACCTTC.

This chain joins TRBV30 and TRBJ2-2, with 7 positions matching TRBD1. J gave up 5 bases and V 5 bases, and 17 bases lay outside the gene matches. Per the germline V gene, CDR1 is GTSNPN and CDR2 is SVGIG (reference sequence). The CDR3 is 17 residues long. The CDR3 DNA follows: TGTGCCTGGGTCGGACCCGACAGGGACCCTAGGACCGGGGAGCTGTTTTTT. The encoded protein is CAWVGPDRDPRTGELFF.

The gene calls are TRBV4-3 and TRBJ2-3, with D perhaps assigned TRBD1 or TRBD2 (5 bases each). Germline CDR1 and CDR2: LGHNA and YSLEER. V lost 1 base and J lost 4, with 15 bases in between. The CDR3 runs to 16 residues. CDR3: CASSQVIFGTADTQYF. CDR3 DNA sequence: TGCGCCAGCAGCCAAGTTATATTCGGGACGGCAGATACGCAGTATTTT.

CDR3 loop: CASSPTGGVTGELFF. The CDR3 coding sequence is TGTGCCAGCTCACCGACAGGGGGCGTAACCGGGGAGCTGTTTTTT. The rearrangement links TRBV18 to TRBJ2-2; TRBD1 aligns across 10 bases. The CDR3 length is 15 residues. Trimming cost V 3 bases and J 5 bases; bases outside gene matches: 3. Germline lookup yields CDR1 KGHSH and CDR2 LQKENI. Based on the CDR3 plus reference TRBV18 and TRBJ2-2, the full variable domain is NAGVMQNPRHLVRRRGQEARLRCSPMKGHSHVYWYRQLPEEGLKFMVYLQKENIIDESGMPKERFSAEFPKEGPSILRIQQVVRGDSAAYFCASSPTGGVTGELFFGEGSRLTVL.

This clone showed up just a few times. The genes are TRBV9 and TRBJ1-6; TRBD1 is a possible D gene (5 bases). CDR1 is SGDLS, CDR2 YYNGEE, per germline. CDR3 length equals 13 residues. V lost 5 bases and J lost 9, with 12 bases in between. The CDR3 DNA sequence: TGTGCCAGCAGGAGGGGTTTATCTTCACCCCTCCACTTT. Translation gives CASRRGLSSPLHF.

The CDR3 here is CATSNYGYTF. The CDR3 bases are TGTGCCACCAGTAACTATGGCTACACCTTC. This chain links TRBV7-2 with TRBJ1-2, with D hard to call. Germline values: CDR1 SGHTA, CDR2 FQGNSA. V lost 10 bases and J 1 base, leaving 4 bases between the germline ends. The CDR3 contains 10 residues.

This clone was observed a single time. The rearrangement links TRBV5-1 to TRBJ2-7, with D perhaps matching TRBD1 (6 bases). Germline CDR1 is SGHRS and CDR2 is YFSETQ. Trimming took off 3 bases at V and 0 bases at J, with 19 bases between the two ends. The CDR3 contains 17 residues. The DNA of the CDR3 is TGCGCCAGCAGCTCAGATCCGGTGGGGACATCCTCCTACGAGCAGTACTTC. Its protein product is CASSSDPVGTSSYEQYF.

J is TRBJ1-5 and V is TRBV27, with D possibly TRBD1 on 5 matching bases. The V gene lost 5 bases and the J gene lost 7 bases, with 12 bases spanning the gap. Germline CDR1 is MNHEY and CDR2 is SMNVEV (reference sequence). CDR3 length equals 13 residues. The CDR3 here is CASSLAGAQPQHF. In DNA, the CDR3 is TGTGCCAGCAGTCTGGCCGGGGCCCAGCCCCAGCATTTT.

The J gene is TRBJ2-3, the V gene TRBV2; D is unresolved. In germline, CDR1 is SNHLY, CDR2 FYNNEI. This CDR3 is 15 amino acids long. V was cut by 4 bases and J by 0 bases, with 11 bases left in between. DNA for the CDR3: TGTGCCAGCAGTGGAGGCAGCCCGAGCACAGATACGCAGTATTTT. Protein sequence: CASSGGSPSTDTQYF.

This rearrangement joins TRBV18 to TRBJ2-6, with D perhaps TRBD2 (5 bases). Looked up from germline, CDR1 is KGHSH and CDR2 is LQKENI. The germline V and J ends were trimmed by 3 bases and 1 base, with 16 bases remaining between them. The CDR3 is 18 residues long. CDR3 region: CASSPSTRGYSGANVLTF. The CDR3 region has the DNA TGTGCCAGCTCACCCTCGACACGGGGTTATTCTGGGGCCAACGTCCTGACTTTC.